A selection of T cell receptor beta chains follows, all from one sample in a study of T cells in Graves' hyperthyroidism and ophthalmopathy. TCRdb recomputed calls from the multiplex PCR reads with MiXCR, one row per CDR3 protein. The table shows about 350,000 distinct CDR3 sequences, with 15% to 20% occurring only once. Sequencing was carried out using blood. The receptor set was obtained from a woman in her thirties or forties with Graves' ophthalmopathy. Both conserved end residues are part of each CDR3. Each record gives: V gene, J gene, clone size, D gene, CDR3 protein, CDR3 DNA. A D gene is named only where the DNA matches it firmly. A clone size is listed for some rows: how often the clone was seen (once, few, many), or a class if it is expanded.

TRBV19,TRBJ1-6,many,-,CASSTRDNSPLHF,TGTGCCAGTAGTACCAGGGATAATTCACCCCTCCACTTT
TRBV28,TRBJ2-6,many,TRBD2,CATTGGGKVGANVLTF,TGTGCCACCACGGGGGGGGGAAAGGTTGGGGCCAACGTCCTGACTTTC
TRBV27,TRBJ1-1,few,TRBD1,CASLTGGNEAFF,TGTGCCAGTTTAACAGGGGGAAATGAAGCTTTCTTT
TRBV27,TRBJ1-2,many,-,CASRPPGRPHYGYTF,TGTGCCAGCAGACCCCCAGGACGGCCACACTATGGCTACACCTTC
TRBV20-1,TRBJ2-7,many,-,CSAPIPPYEQYF,TGCAGTGCCCCGATACCCCCCTACGAGCAGTACTTC
TRBV12-3/TRBV12-4,TRBJ1-2,many,-,CASSTSGLNYGYTF,TGTGCCAGCAGTACCTCGGGCCTGAACTATGGCTACACCTTC
TRBV14,TRBJ2-6,many,-,CASLRTGANVLTF,TGTGCCAGCCTTCGTACTGGGGCCAACGTCCTGACTTTC
TRBV7-9,TRBJ2-5,-,-,CASSLAAGAGQETQYF,TGTGCCAGCAGCTTAGCGGCAGGGGCGGGACAAGAGACCCAGTACTTC
TRBV13,TRBJ2-5,few,-,CASSSLDETQYF,TGTGCCAGCAGCTCCCTTGATGAGACCCAGTACTTC
TRBV18,TRBJ2-6,many,-,CASAQLGGGSGANVLTF,TGTGCCAGCGCCCAGCTGGGGGGCGGATCTGGGGCCAACGTCCTGACTTTC
TRBV19,TRBJ2-2,many,-,CASSMDPRHANTGELFF,TGTGCCAGTAGTATGGATCCCCGACACGCGAACACCGGGGAGCTGTTTTTT
TRBV27,TRBJ2-7,many,-,CASSPEGQPYEQYF,TGTGCCAGCAGTCCGGAGGGACAGCCCTACGAGCAGTACTTC
TRBV6-1,TRBJ2-7,many,TRBD2,CASRARGSFYEQYF,TGTGCCAGCAGGGCCCGCGGGAGTTTCTACGAGCAGTACTTC
TRBV12-3/TRBV12-4,TRBJ1-3,many,-,CASSRSGPRGYTIYF,TGTGCCAGCAGCCGATCCGGACCGAGGGGATACACCATATATTTT
TRBV6-1,TRBJ2-5,once,TRBD2,CASSDETRGSGSGKTQYF,TGTGCCAGCAGTGATGAGACCCGGGGTAGCGGGAGCGGTAAGACCCAGTACTTC
TRBV6-1,TRBJ2-2,many,-,CASSVRSRGTGELFF,TGTGCCAGCAGTGTCCGCTCAAGGGGTACCGGGGAGCTGTTTTTT
TRBV5-1,TRBJ1-2,many,-,CASSSALQGGGYTF,TGCGCCAGCAGCTCGGCACTGCAGGGTGGCGGCTACACCTTC
TRBV28,TRBJ1-2,many,TRBD1,CASRGTGENYGYTF,TGTGCCAGCAGGGGGACAGGGGAGAACTATGGCTACACCTTC
TRBV28,TRBJ2-5,many,-,CASSLGGGFAETQYF,TGTGCCAGCAGTTTAGGCGGGGGCTTTGCGGAGACCCAGTACTTC
TRBV6-5,TRBJ2-7,many,TRBD2,CASSYSWTSVSYEQYF,TGTGCCAGCAGTTACTCTTGGACTAGCGTCTCCTACGAGCAGTACTTC
TRBV29-1,TRBJ2-2,-,-,CSVYLRDKKTGELFF,TGCAGCGTCTACCTCCGGGACAAGAAAACCGGGGAGCTGTTTTTT
TRBV11-2,TRBJ1-2,-,-,CASSLAPGTYGYTF,TGTGCCAGCAGCTTAGCCCCAGGGACGTATGGCTACACCTTC
TRBV12-5,TRBJ2-7,-,TRBD1,CASGLGQGPYEQYF,TGTGCTAGTGGTTTGGGACAGGGTCCCTACGAGCAGTACTTC
TRBV9,TRBJ2-7,many,TRBD2,CASSVEMASGRGEQYF,TGTGCCAGCAGCGTTGAGATGGCTAGCGGGAGAGGCGAGCAGTACTTC
TRBV27,TRBJ1-5,many,TRBD1,CASSDRGAIGNQPQHF,TGTGCCAGCAGCGACAGGGGAGCCATAGGCAATCAGCCCCAGCATTTT
TRBV5-1,TRBJ1-2,many,-,CASSLGTDRSGYTF,TGCGCCAGCAGCTTGGGGACAGACCGTTCTGGCTACACCTTC
TRBV2,TRBJ2-4,many,TRBD1,CASIPRTGGTNIQYF,TGTGCCAGCATCCCACGGACAGGGGGCACCAACATTCAGTACTTC